This is a list of T cell receptor beta chains from one sample in a study of Graves' ophthalmopathy and Graves' hyperthyroidism. TCRdb fed the multiplex PCR reads into MiXCR, producing one record per CDR3 protein. The sample comprises about 1.1 million distinct CDR3 sequences, less than 45% of which are singletons, and around 10% rests with the top ten. The material sequenced was peripheral blood or thyroid tissue (not recorded which). The receptors originated from an adult man with Graves' hyperthyroidism. Each CDR3 is given with its conserved first and last residue. A D gene is named only where the DNA matches it firmly. Size values are once, few and many counts, or a class for expanded clones, and some rows have none.

V	J	length	D	size	DNA	CDR3
TRBV5-1	TRBJ2-7	11	-	-	TGTGCCACCGAAAGCTCCTACGAGCAGTACTTC	CATESSYEQYF
TRBV20-1	TRBJ2-2	14	TRBD2	-	TGCAGTGCTAGACTAGCGGGTAGATCCGGGGAGCTGTTTTTT	CSARLAGRSGELFF
TRBV7-9	TRBJ2-2	15	-	many	TGTGCCAGCAGCTTAAGGGCGGGCCTCGGCGGGGAGCTGTTTTTT	CASSLRAGLGGELFF
TRBV20-1	TRBJ1-2	16	TRBD1	-	TGCAGTGCTAGAGCCCCCGGGACAGGGGGATCCTATGGCTACACCTTC	CSARAPGTGGSYGYTF
TRBV11-2	TRBJ2-2	18	-	-	TGTGCCAGCGCCGGTTCGGCAGGCGGACTCACGGTGCCCGGGGAGCTGTTTTTT	CASAGSAGGLTVPGELFF
TRBV29-1	TRBJ1-1	12	-	many	TGCAGCGTAACCATTTCCTCCACTGAAGCTTTCTTT	CSVTISSTEAFF
TRBV6-2/TRBV6-3	TRBJ2-5	13	TRBD2	-	TGTGCCATTGGCAGCGGGGGGCAAGAGACCCAGTACTTC	CAIGSGGQETQYF
TRBV10-3	TRBJ2-2	13	-	many	TGTGCCATCACCCCGACAGAGACCGGGGAGCTGTTTTTT	CAITPTETGELFF
TRBV3-1	TRBJ1-5	15	-	few	TGTGCCAGCAGCCAAGGGCAGCTTGCCAATCAGCCCCAGCATTTT	CASSQGQLANQPQHF
TRBV10-3	TRBJ1-2	14	-	-	TGTGCCAGCGGAGTGACGATGGGGGCCGGTGGCTACACCTTC	CASGVTMGAGGYTF
TRBV7-6	TRBJ2-2	16	TRBD1	many	TGTGCCAGCAGCTCAGGGACAGGGATCTTCGCCGGGGAGCTGTTTTTT	CASSSGTGIFAGELFF